Shown below are 11 T cell receptor beta chains from a single sample sequenced in a study of OX40 agonist ivuxolimab in advanced cancers. Repertoires were generated with immunoSEQ multiplex PCR, while TCRdb's copy carries only in-frame clones and drops some. The sample consists of approximately 65,000 clones, about 92% of them appearing once. Specimen: CD4+ or CD8+ T cells sorted from blood, collected in a trial of the OX40 agonist ivuxolimab. Receptors were obtained from an adult with an advanced solid tumor such as melanoma, head and neck, liver or kidney cancer.

The rearrangement links TRBV5-1 to TRBJ2-1, with 8 bases matching TRBD2. Trimming removed 0 bases from V and 6 bases from J; junction bases left unmatched: 2. This CDR3 contains 14 residues. Germline V gene data show CDR1 as SGHRS and CDR2 as YFSETQ. CDR3 amino acids: CASSLGLAFNEQFF. CDR3 DNA: TGCGCCAGCAGCTTGGGACTAGCGTTCAATGAGCAGTTCTTC.

CDR3 sequence reads: CASRGTGRTGELFF. CDR3 DNA: TGTGCCAGTAGAGGGACAGGGAGGACCGGGGAGCTGTTTTTT. The chain carries TRBV19 and TRBJ2-2; 9 bases fit TRBD1. Germline loops: CDR1 LNHDA, CDR2 SQIVND (reference sequence). The trim removed 6 bases at V and 5 bases at J, leaving 4 bases unmatched. The CDR3 has 14 amino acids.

The chain has TRBV5-1 and TRBJ2-5, with 8 bases that match TRBD1. The J call may not be correct, given that the DNA end is closer to TRBJ2-7. CDR1 and CDR2 from the germline V gene are SGHRS and YFSETQ. The CDR3 is 13 amino acids. The DNA for the CDR3 is TGCGCCAGCAGCCCGCGGACAGGGAACGAGCAGTACTTC. This sequence encodes CASSPRTGNEQYF.

V gene TRBV7-9 combines with J gene TRBJ1-4, with D unresolved. The CDR3 consists of 13 residues. V shed 10 bases and J shed 7 bases, with 16 bases lying between them. Germline V gene lookup returns CDR1 SEHNR and CDR2 FQNEAQ (reference sequence). This CDR3 is CAITPQDIEKLFF. In nucleotides, the CDR3 is TGTGCCATCACACCCCAGGATATTGAAAAACTGTTTTTT.

J is TRBJ1-4 and V is TRBV5-1; 10 positions match TRBD1. CDR1 and CDR2 from the germline V gene are SGHRS and YFSETQ. The CDR3 contains 15 residues. J gave up 8 bases and V 4 bases, and 8 bases lay outside the gene matches. In DNA, the CDR3 is TGCGCCAGCAGCACTGGACAGGGGGGGAAGGAAAAACTGTTTTTT. This codes for CASSTGQGGKEKLFF.

The V gene is TRBV6-1, the J gene TRBJ2-7; 10 bases fit TRBD1. Germline loops: CDR1 MNHNS, CDR2 SASEGT. The CDR3 is made up of 15 amino acids. The ends lost 6 bases at V and 2 bases at J; junction bases unmatched: 7. CDR3 sequence: CASRPPGQGTYEQYF. CDR3 coding DNA: TGTGCCAGCAGACCCCCGGGACAGGGGACCTACGAGCAGTACTTC.

The chain couples TRBV30 to TRBJ2-3; 9 bases are shared with TRBD1. The length of the CDR3 is 15 residues. Germline CDR1 GTSNPN, CDR2 SVGIG (reference sequence). V lost 0 bases, J lost 4 bases, and 5 bases stayed unmatched. The CDR3: CAWSVLGQGSDTQYF. CDR3 DNA sequence: TGTGCCTGGAGTGTTTTGGGACAGGGATCAGATACGCAGTATTTT.

The rearrangement links TRBV30 to TRBJ2-1; 7 bases are shared with TRBD1. Germline values: CDR1 GTSNPN, CDR2 SVGIG (reference sequence). The J segment lost 3 bases and the V segment lost 0 bases, leaving 8 bases of the junction unmatched. This CDR3 region has 16 residues. CDR3 in amino acids: CAWSVQGTARYNEQFF. CDR3 DNA sequence: TGTGCCTGGAGTGTACAGGGGACGGCTCGCTACAATGAGCAGTTCTTC. The entire variable domain, with the rest obtained from reference TRBV30 and TRBJ2-1, is as follows: SQTIHQWPATLVQPVGSPLSLECTVEGTSNPNLYWYRQAAGRGLQLLFYSVGIGQISSEVPQNLSASRPQDRQFILSSKKLLLSDSGFYLCAWSVQGTARYNEQFFGPGTRLTVL.

The V call is TRBV7-9, the J call TRBJ2-5, with D perhaps matching TRBD1 (6 bases). The length of the CDR3 is 13 residues. Trimming left V 1 base short and J 4 bases short, with 7 bases between. Looked up from germline, CDR1 is SEHNR and CDR2 is FQNEAQ (reference sequence). The CDR3 protein is CASSLVGGETQYF. The DNA for the CDR3 is TGTGCCAGCAGCTTAGTAGGGGGAGAGACCCAGTACTTC.

This rearrangement joins TRBV7-2 to TRBJ2-7; D is tentatively TRBD1 or TRBD2 (5 bases each). Trimming took off 5 bases at V and 2 bases at J, with 13 bases between the two ends. CDR1 and CDR2 from the germline V gene are SGHTA and FQGNSA. The CDR3 sequence is 14 residues long. The CDR3 here is CASSGTGTPYEQYF. The DNA for the CDR3 is TGTGCCAGCAGCGGAACCGGGACGCCCTACGAGCAGTACTTC.

The chain links TRBV7-9 to TRBJ2-5; D remains unclear. Trimming cost V 6 bases and J 1 base, with 15 bases left between them. CDR1 and CDR2 (germline): SEHNR, FQNEAQ (reference sequence). The length of the CDR3 is 15 residues. The CDR3 sequence: CASSRLGSLQETQYF. Here the CDR3 DNA reads TGTGCCAGCAGTCGCCTCGGCAGCCTCCAAGAGACCCAGTACTTC.